The rows below give T cell receptor beta chains drawn from one sample of a study of tumor and adjacent non-tumor tissue in lung cancer. TCRdb redid the calling of the multiplex PCR reads with MiXCR, one entry per CDR3 protein. The repertoire holds 52,000 or so distinct CDR3 sequences, with about 70% as singletons. Sequenced material: distant non-tumor lung tissue. The receptors here all came from an older woman with non-small cell lung cancer. The conserved cysteine and the conserved F or W are not part of the CDR3 here.

V gene: TRBV6-5
J gene: TRBJ1-1
CDR3 protein: ASSFTPGVENTEAF

V gene: TRBV11-3
J gene: TRBJ1-6
CDR3 protein: ATSLEDRYNSPLH

V gene: TRBV4-2
J gene: TRBJ2-7
CDR3 protein: ASSQTTGFYEQY

V gene: TRBV28
J gene: TRBJ1-4
CDR3 protein: ASNSTGVAEKPV

V gene: TRBV11-3
J gene: TRBJ1-6
CDR3 protein: ASGLEDRYNSHLH

V gene: TRBV14
J gene: TRBJ2-6
CDR3 protein: ASNKLSSGANVLT

V gene: TRBV14
J gene: TRBJ2-3
CDR3 protein: ASSLFRVGTDTQY

V gene: TRBV6-6
J gene: TRBJ1-2
CDR3 protein: ASSGQGDYGYT

V gene: TRBV29-1
J gene: TRBJ2-2
CDR3 protein: SVPYPGGGLF

V gene: TRBV20-1
J gene: TRBJ2-7
CDR3 protein: SVSRDRVPYEQY

V gene: TRBV7-8
J gene: NA
CDR3 protein: ASSLGVKEAQF

V gene: TRBV24-1
J gene: TRBJ1-2
CDR3 protein: ATSDGQRSVGYT

V gene: TRBV4-3
J gene: TRBJ2-3
CDR3 protein: ASSQRTSCADTQY

V gene: TRBV6-2/TRBV6-3
J gene: TRBJ2-4
CDR3 protein: ASKRTRQVLAKNIQY

V gene: TRBV5-1
J gene: TRBJ2-7
CDR3 protein: ASKRIRGADEQY

V gene: TRBV28
J gene: TRBJ2-1
CDR3 protein: ASSLTTAREQF

V gene: TRBV29-1
J gene: TRBJ2-5
CDR3 protein: SVAISGDTHY

V gene: TRBV12-3/TRBV12-4
J gene: TRBJ1-1
CDR3 protein: ASSFPDLDRGRTEAF

V gene: TRBV6-2/TRBV6-3
J gene: TRBJ1-1
CDR3 protein: VSFRTGGGNTEAF

V gene: TRBV29-1
J gene: TRBJ1-2
CDR3 protein: SGGQGDYGYT

V gene: TRBV14
J gene: TRBJ1-1
CDR3 protein: ASSHDRVEAF

V gene: TRBV4-2
J gene: TRBJ2-7
CDR3 protein: ASSQDSSQGGYDQY

V gene: TRBV11-2
J gene: TRBJ2-5
CDR3 protein: ASSVMYQETQY

V gene: TRBV28
J gene: TRBJ2-3
CDR3 protein: ASSFGGASDTQY

V gene: TRBV18
J gene: TRBJ2-1
CDR3 protein: ASSRGQGYNEQF

V gene: TRBV7-9
J gene: TRBJ1-2
CDR3 protein: ASSPGLNYGYT